Following are 24 T cell receptor beta chains from one sample sequenced in a study of blood T cell repertoires in COVID-19. Only in-frame clones appear in the TCRdb table, and some are missing; sequencing was by immunoSEQ multiplex PCR. This table has about 210,000 clones, roughly nine tenths appearing once. The sample consisted of peripheral blood. The source of these receptors is a young man with acute or convalescent COVID-19.

The chain recombines TRBV5-1 with TRBJ2-7, with TRBD2 matching 8 bases. The germline V gene has CDR1 SGHRS and CDR2 YFSETQ. The CDR3 runs to 19 residues. V gave up 4 bases and J gave up 4 bases; unmatched junction bases: 22. DNA for the CDR3: TGCGCCAGCAGCCCGGGCTCCGCGGGAGGTCAGCCCTGGAATTACGAGCAGTACTTC. Its protein product is CASSPGSAGGQPWNYEQYF.

J is TRBJ2-2 and V is TRBV9, with 7 positions matching TRBD2. Looked up from germline, CDR1 is SGDLS and CDR2 is YYNGEE. The V and J ends lost 0 bases and 7 bases, in that order; junction bases with no gene match: 6. The CDR3 length is 15 residues. In DNA form, the CDR3 reads TGTGCCAGCAGCGTAGATATGGCGGGAGTCGGGGAGCTGTTTTTT. It yields the protein CASSVDMAGVGELFF.

The chain uses TRBV11-2 and TRBJ2-5; 9 bases are shared with TRBD2. The CDR3 is made up of 14 amino acids. J gave up 5 bases and V 2 bases, and 3 bases lay outside the gene matches. In germline, CDR1 is SGHAT, CDR2 FQNNGV. The CDR3 spells CASSLSGRRETQYF. CDR3 sequence (DNA): TGTGCCAGCAGCTTAAGCGGGAGGCGGGAGACCCAGTACTTC. Using reference TRBV11-2 and TRBJ2-5 for the parts outside the CDR3, the full variable domain is EAGVAQSPRYKIIEKRQSVAFWCNPISGHATLYWYQQILGQGPKLLIQFQNNGVVDDSQLPKDRFSAERLKGVDSTLKIQPAKLEDSAVYLCASSLSGRRETQYFGPGTRLLVL.

The J gene is TRBJ2-7, the V gene TRBV10-2, with 9 bases lining up with TRBD2. The CDR3 totals 15 residues. With V trimmed by 0 bases and J by 5 bases, 5 bases remained unmatched. Germline CDR1 is WSHSY and CDR2 is SAAADI. The CDR3 DNA reads as TGCGCCAGCAGTGAGTCCAGCGGGGGGATCCACGAGCAGTACTTC. Amino acids: CASSESSGGIHEQYF.

This chain connects TRBV19 to TRBJ2-2; TRBD2 agrees at 9 bases. J lost 3 bases, V lost 3 bases, and 8 bases had no gene match. This CDR3 spans 17 amino acids. Germline CDR1 reads LNHDA; CDR2 reads SQIVND (reference sequence). In DNA, the CDR3 is TGTGCCAGTAGTATTTTCTGGCTAGCGGGGTACACCGGGGAGCTGTTTTTT. Its protein product is CASSIFWLAGYTGELFF.

This rearrangement joins TRBV9 to TRBJ2-7; 7 positions match TRBD2. V was clipped by 0 bases and J by 3 bases; unmatched bases: 3. Germline values: CDR1 SGDLS, CDR2 YYNGEE. The CDR3 is 14 amino acids. CDR3 in DNA: TGTGCCAGCAGCGTAGGCGGGGAGGGCTACGAGCAGTACTTC. Translated: CASSVGGEGYEQYF.

The chain recombines TRBV30 with TRBJ1-6, with no clear D. Per germline, CDR1 GTSNPN and CDR2 SVGIG (reference sequence). This CDR3 comprises 18 residues. V lost 0 bases, J lost 0 bases, and 15 bases lay in between. Written as DNA, the CDR3 is TGTGCCTGGAGTGTAAGTCGACCTCGGAGCTCCTATAATTCACCCCTCCACTTT. Its translation is CAWSVSRPRSSYNSPLHF.

The gene calls are TRBV28 and TRBJ1-4; D call uncertain. The germline V gene encodes CDR1 MDHEN and CDR2 SYDVKM. The ends were cut back, 3 bases at V and 0 bases at J, with 11 bases in the middle. The CDR3 contains 16 residues. The CDR3 bases are TGTGCCAGCAGTTTCCTACTGGGAGCAACTAATGAAAAACTGTTTTTT. Translating gives CASSFLLGATNEKLFF.

This clone came up a few times. This chain joins TRBV6-5 and TRBJ1-6; D perhaps matches TRBD1 (6 bases). Trimming left V 6 bases short and J 10 bases short, with 16 bases between. The CDR3 is made up of 14 amino acids. Germline V gives CDR1 MNHEY, CDR2 SVGAGI. CDR3 in amino acids: CASSSTGRNSPLHF. CDR3 bases: TGTGCCAGCAGCTCCACAGGGCGGAACTCACCCCTCCACTTT.

The V gene is TRBV6-5, the J gene TRBJ1-6; D is ambiguous. CDR1 and CDR2 from the germline V gene are MNHEY and SVGAGI. The V and J ends lost 2 bases and 8 bases respectively, with 13 bases between them. The CDR3 loop spans 15 amino acids. Written as DNA, the CDR3 is TGTGCCAGCAGTTACGCGGGATCAGGAGATTCACCCCTCCACTTT. Its translation is CASSYAGSGDSPLHF.

V usage is TRBV20-1 and J usage is TRBJ1-2, with 9 nucleotides matching TRBD1. The CDR3 sequence is 12 residues long. V lost 3 bases to trimming and J lost 7 bases; unmatched junction nucleotides: 3. Germline CDR1 reads DFQATT; CDR2 reads SNEGSKA (reference sequence). CDR3 in DNA: TGCAGTGCTAGTGACAGGGGGTTTGGCTACACCTTC. As protein: CSASDRGFGYTF.

V and J are TRBV10-2 and TRBJ1-4; no reliable D call. V dropped 5 bases and J dropped 8 bases, with 12 bases sitting between them. CDR3 length: 13 residues. Germline CDR1 is WSHSY and CDR2 is SAAADI. This chain's CDR3 is CASSRDLREKLFF. DNA of the CDR3: TGCGCCAGCAGTCGGGATTTAAGGGAAAAACTGTTTTTT.

The J gene is TRBJ2-7, the V gene TRBV9; D call uncertain. Trimming took 0 bases from V and 9 from J, leaving 10 bases between them. Looked up from germline, CDR1 is SGDLS and CDR2 is YYNGEE. The CDR3 spans 12 residues. The chain's CDR3 is CASSVDSHPQYF. The CDR3 DNA follows: TGTGCCAGCAGCGTAGATTCCCATCCGCAGTACTTC.

V usage is TRBV6-6 and J usage is TRBJ1-1; D not certain. Germline-derived CDR1 and CDR2 are MNHNY and SVGAGI (reference sequence). This CDR3 spans 17 amino acids. V was cut by 5 bases and J by 3 bases, with 22 bases left in between. The CDR3, as DNA: TGTGCCAGCAGTCCTACAGCCGCAGGCTCTTCGGACACTGAAGCTTTCTTT. This encodes CASSPTAAGSSDTEAFF.

The rearrangement joins TRBV6-5 to TRBJ2-3; D possibly corresponds to TRBD1 (6 bases). V gave up 6 bases and J gave up 6 bases, with 16 bases separating them. Germline V gives CDR1 MNHEY, CDR2 SVGAGI. The CDR3 consists of 14 residues. CDR3: CASRRGQLSDTQYF. The CDR3 DNA sequence: TGTGCCAGCAGGAGAGGACAGTTGTCGGATACGCAGTATTTT.

The chain is built from TRBV28 and TRBJ1-2, with D unclear. CDR1 is MDHEN and CDR2 is SYDVKM in the germline V gene. The CDR3 spans 14 residues. V lost 5 bases and J lost 6, with 16 bases in between. CDR3 nucleotides: TGTGCCAGCAGTCCAAGAACAGAGTCTAATGGCTACACCTTC. Its protein is CASSPRTESNGYTF.

The gene calls are TRBV30 and TRBJ1-2; 9 nucleotides match TRBD1. With V trimmed by 2 bases and J by 5 bases, 6 bases remained unmatched. The germline V gene encodes CDR1 GTSNPN and CDR2 SVGIG (reference sequence). The CDR3 consists of 14 residues. CDR3 loop: CAWSRTGVRYGYTF. The CDR3, as DNA: TGTGCCTGGAGTCGGACAGGGGTTCGGTATGGCTACACCTTC.

The CDR3 DNA is TGCGCCAGCAGCTTGGCCGACAGGGGGGCCTACGAGCAGTACTTC. Translated: CASSLADRGAYEQYF. J is TRBJ2-7 and V is TRBV5-1; TRBD1 agrees at 9 bases. Germline-derived CDR1 and CDR2 are SGHRS and YFSETQ. The CDR3 is made up of 15 amino acids. The V and J ends lost 0 bases and 2 bases, in that order; junction bases with no gene match: 3.

This clone came up once. The chain employs TRBV28 and TRBJ1-3, with D unclear. This CDR3 has 13 amino acids. Germline V gene lookup returns CDR1 MDHEN and CDR2 SYDVKM. V lost 9 bases and J 1 base, leaving 10 bases between the germline ends. CDR3 amino acids: CASFAGSGNTIYF. As DNA, the CDR3 is TGTGCCAGTTTTGCCGGTTCTGGAAACACCATATATTTT.

The chain employs TRBV10-3 and TRBJ2-7, with a weak D call TRBD1 (5 bases). With 3 bases removed from V and 4 bases from J, the gap between germline ends came to 16 bases. Germline CDR1 reads ENHRY; CDR2 reads SYGVKD. The CDR3 sequence is 15 residues long. The chain's CDR3 is CAISDLQGKVYEQYF. CDR3 DNA sequence: TGTGCCATCAGTGATCTTCAGGGCAAAGTTTACGAGCAGTACTTC.

The V call is TRBV11-3, the J call TRBJ2-5; 8 nucleotides agree with TRBD1. Trimming cost V 4 bases and J 5 bases; bases outside gene matches: 3. The germline CDR1 and CDR2 sequences are SGHNT and YENEEA. The CDR3 is 13 amino acids. The CDR3 DNA reads TGTGCCAGCAGCTCAACAGGGGGGGAGACCCAGTACTTC. Its translation is CASSSTGGETQYF.

Note on this clone: Other nucleotide sequences in the sample specify the same CDR3. This rearrangement joins TRBV19 to TRBJ1-3; D remains ambiguous. The V end was cut by 1 base, the J end by 1 base, with 5 bases between. The CDR3 runs to 14 residues. Germline values: CDR1 LNHDA, CDR2 SQIVND (reference sequence). CDR3 region: CASSIGASGNTIYF. CDR3 in DNA: TGTGCCAGTAGTATAGGAGCATCTGGAAACACCATATATTTT.

This chain joins TRBV19 and TRBJ1-5, with 10 nucleotides matching TRBD1. The CDR3 consists of 14 residues. CDR1 and CDR2 from the germline V gene are LNHDA and SQIVND (reference sequence). V dropped 6 bases and J dropped 7; count of bases not matched to a gene: 6. The CDR3 sequence is CASRGQGLRQPQHF. The CDR3 nucleotides are TGTGCCAGTAGGGGACAGGGGTTGAGACAGCCCCAGCATTTT.

The CDR3 DNA is TGTGCCAGCAGTTTTACTGGGCTGAACACTGAAGCTTTCTTT. Amino acids: CASSFTGLNTEAFF. The rearrangement uses TRBV27 and TRBJ1-1; the D is unclear. Trimming cost V 3 bases and J 0 bases, with 8 bases left between them. The germline V gene has CDR1 MNHEY and CDR2 SMNVEV (reference sequence). This CDR3 contains 14 residues.